This TCR beta chain was profiled in a study of blood T cell repertoires in COVID-19 (dated by TCRdb to 2018 to 2021). Background for the entire study: The collaborator samples originated in the United States, Italy and Spain and spanned the acute and convalescent phases of COVID-19. The sample metadata nearly always contained a de-identified subject ID, COVID-19 status, age in years and sex. Samples came from the ongoing ImmuneRACE study (first 160 participants) plus 1,254 subjects from 6 global collaborators. The prospective study material was composed of cDNA or gDNA derived from T cells, B-cell-depleted T cells, or PBMCs. The repertoires were released in a freely available public database intended as a resource for research on the immune response to SARS-CoV-2. HLA class I and class II types, where available, came from metadata supplied by the sample provider rather than from assay-based typing. The dataset comprised deeply sampled blood TCRbeta repertoires from subjects exposed to, actively infected with, or recovered from COVID-19.

The immunoSEQ Assay, a bias-controlled multiplex PCR, was used to amplify TCRbeta CDR3 regions from genomic DNA. The source study handled its data this way. The number of nucleated cells in each sample was estimated from the amplification of reference gene primers within the assay. To quantify the absolute abundance of each unique TCRbeta CDR3 rearrangement, sequence reads were collapsed and filtered. Productive Simpson clonality was computed per sample as the square root of Simpson's diversity index over productive rearrangements. This is the immuneACCESS table as TCRdb keeps it, with only in-frame sequences that have V and J called. A part of the clones is gone; compared with another copy, unresolved V genes explain less than half, and the rest is unexplained. The DNA gave D and trimming, while V, J and clone size come from that table. This sample is represented by hundreds of thousands of clones; 70% to 90% of them were singletons. The ten largest clones add up to about 9.1% of the sample.

Taken from cysteine to phenylalanine, the CDR3 has 14 residues. Only CDR3 DNA is held: 42 bases, read in frame from base 1. Trimming takes 3 bases from V and 1 base from J, and the germline ends sit 6 bases apart. The germline V gene sets CDR1 to SGHAT and CDR2 to FQNNGV. Participants in the prospective study were enrolled through a virtual design, were aged roughly 18 to 90 years, and lived in 20 to 30 United States geographic areas. In the prospective study, participants were assigned to cohorts based on the clinical history participants reported in a screening survey and a study questionnaire. In the prospective study, whole blood, serum and a nasopharyngeal or oropharyngeal swab were collected from each participant by mobile phlebotomists. Over a 2-month period, participants in the prospective study had the option of providing additional blood draws and questionnaires. Before DNA extraction, prospective study blood samples were shipped either frozen or at room temperature.

The study at large found these results: Clinical and demographic metadata were provided uncurated, with the amount varying by source and participant.

As to this clone: Its target antigen remains unknown. Base qualities are not provided; no much larger clone lies one nucleotide away.

This TCR derives from a woman aged 45 to 65 with acute COVID-19. Sequenced sample: PBMCs or T cells enriched from blood (not recorded which). The sequence is built from TRBV11-2 and TRBJ1-4; perhaps TRBD1 is the D gene, with 6 bases matching. In nucleotides, the sequence is TGTGCCAGCAGCTTGGACAGAACTAATGAAAAACTGTTTTTT. Translated, it gives CASSLDRTNEKLFF.